These 2 T cell receptor beta chains originate from one sample sequenced in a study of cytomegalovirus exposure and HLA in healthy donors. The PCR ran on 60 Vbeta and 13 Jbeta primers. The assay was immunoSEQ multiplex PCR, and TCRdb's table has in-frame clones only and misses some. The data contain 150,000 to 200,000 clones, roughly 80% of them singletons. Material for sequencing was PBMCs. The source is a woman between 50 and 59 years old in good health and CMV-seronegative.

The chain is built from TRBV9 and TRBJ1-3, with a tentative D call TRBD1 (5 bases). CDR3 size: 18 residues. Trimming pared 0 bases from V and 1 base from J, leaving 17 bases between. Germline loops: CDR1 SGDLS, CDR2 YYNGEE. The CDR3 DNA reads as TGTGCCAGCAGCGTAGATGTGGGGGTAGGAGGGTCTGGAAACACCATATATTTT. Translating gives CASSVDVGVGGSGNTIYF. The variable domain in full, with the rest retrieved from reference TRBV9 and TRBJ1-3, is DSGVTQTPKHLITATGQRVTLRCSPRSGDLSVYWYQQSLDQGLQFLIQYYNGEERAKGNILERFSAQQFPDLHSELNLSSLELGDSALYFCASSVDVGVGGSGNTIYFGEGSWLTVV.

This clone was counted a single time. This chain joins TRBV6-5 and TRBJ2-1, with 7 nucleotides matching TRBD2. Trimming at V came to 5 bases and at J to 7 bases, leaving 8 bases not matched to a gene. Germline V gene lookup returns CDR1 MNHEY and CDR2 SVGAGI. This CDR3 region has 14 residues. The CDR3, as DNA: TGTGCCAGCAGTGTTCAGCGGGGTGTAAATGAGCAGTTCTTC. Translated: CASSVQRGVNEQFF.